The clone carrying this T cell receptor beta chain came up many times. This specimen belongs to a study of blood T cells in healthy people across ages. Combining a sample-barcoded 5' primer with a J-beta primer mix, a second PCR ran for roughly 7 to 11 cycles. Each cDNA molecule carried a tag from a template-switch adaptor that contained 12 random nucleotides. MiXCR, run by TCRdb on the 5' RACE reads, gives a single entry per CDR3 protein. Seen here are some 930,000 distinct CDR3 sequences, approximately 32% observed once, and the top ten hold about 9.4%. Extraction yielded at least 6 micrograms of total RNA per sample. The CDR3 contains 15 residues. The V and J ends lost 5 bases and 2 bases, in that order; junction bases with no gene match: 6. The same sample was also used in a study of T cells of mothers and their children. Per that study: The study found thymic selection shapes TCR recombination output similarly in related and unrelated pairs.

Sequencing was done on a sample of blood. The TCR sequence derives from a woman aged 35 to 49 in good health. V and J are TRBV12-3 or TRBV12-4 and TRBJ2-7, with 10 nucleotides matching TRBD1. The DNA of the CDR3 is TGTGCCAGCAGTCATAGGACAGGGGGGACCTACGAGCAGTACTTC. It translates to CASSHRTGGTYEQYF.